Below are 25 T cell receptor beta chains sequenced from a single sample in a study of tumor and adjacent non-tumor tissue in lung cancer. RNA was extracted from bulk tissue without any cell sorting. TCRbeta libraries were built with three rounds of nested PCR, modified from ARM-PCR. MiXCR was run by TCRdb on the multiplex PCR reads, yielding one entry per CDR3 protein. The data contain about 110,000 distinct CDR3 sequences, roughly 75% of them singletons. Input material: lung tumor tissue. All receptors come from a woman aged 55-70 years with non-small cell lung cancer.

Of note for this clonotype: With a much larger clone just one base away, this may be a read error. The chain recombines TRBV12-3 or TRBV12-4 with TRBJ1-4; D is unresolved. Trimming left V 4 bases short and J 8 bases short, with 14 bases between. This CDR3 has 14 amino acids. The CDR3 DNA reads TGTGCCAGCAGTTATTTCAGTTTTAAGGAAAAACTGTTTTTT. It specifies CASSYFSFKEKLFF.

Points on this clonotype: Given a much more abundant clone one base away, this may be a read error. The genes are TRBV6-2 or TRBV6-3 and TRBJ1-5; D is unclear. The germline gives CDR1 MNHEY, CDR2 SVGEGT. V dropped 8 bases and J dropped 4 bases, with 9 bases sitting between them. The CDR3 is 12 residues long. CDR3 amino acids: CASRTNNQPQHF. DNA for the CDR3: TGTGCCAGCCGTACCAATAATCAGCCCCAGCATTTT.

The CDR3 DNA is TGCAGTGCAAGACTAGCGGGAGGGTCTGTTACGCAGTATTTT. Residues: CSARLAGGSVTQYF. The V gene is TRBV20-1, the J gene TRBJ2-3, with TRBD2 identical over 14 bases. CDR3 length: 14 amino acids. Germline lookup yields CDR1 DFQATT and CDR2 SNEGSKA (reference sequence). Losses at the gene ends were 6 bases for V and 8 bases for J; bases not matched to a gene: 7.

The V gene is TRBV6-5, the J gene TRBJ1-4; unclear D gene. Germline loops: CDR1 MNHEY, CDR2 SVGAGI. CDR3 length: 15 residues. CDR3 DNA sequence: TGTATCAGCAGTTACCAAGGCACAACTAATGAAAAACTGTTTTTT. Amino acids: CISSYQGTTNEKLFF.

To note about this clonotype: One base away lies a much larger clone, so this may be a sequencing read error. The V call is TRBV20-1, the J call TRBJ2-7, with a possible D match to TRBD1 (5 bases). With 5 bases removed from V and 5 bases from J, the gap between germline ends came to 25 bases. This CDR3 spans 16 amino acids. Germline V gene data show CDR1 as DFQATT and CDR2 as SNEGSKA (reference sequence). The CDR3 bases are TGCAGTGCTCCGTTACCCCTAGTGGACACGCTCCACGAGCAGTACTTC. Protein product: CSAPLPLVDTLHEQYF.

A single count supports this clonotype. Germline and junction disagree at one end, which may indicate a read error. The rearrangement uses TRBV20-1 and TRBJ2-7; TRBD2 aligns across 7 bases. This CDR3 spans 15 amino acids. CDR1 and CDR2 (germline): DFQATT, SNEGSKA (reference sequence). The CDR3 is CSVRAPSGKTYEQYF. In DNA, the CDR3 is TGCAGTGTTAGAGCGCCCAGCGGGAAGACTTACGAGCAGTACTTC.

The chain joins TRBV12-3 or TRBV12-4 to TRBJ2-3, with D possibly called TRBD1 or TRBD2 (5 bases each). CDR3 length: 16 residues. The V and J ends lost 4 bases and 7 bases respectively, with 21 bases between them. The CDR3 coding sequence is TGTGCCAGCAGTTCAACCGTGAGAGGGGCGACAAATACGCAGTATTTT. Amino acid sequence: CASSSTVRGATNTQYF.

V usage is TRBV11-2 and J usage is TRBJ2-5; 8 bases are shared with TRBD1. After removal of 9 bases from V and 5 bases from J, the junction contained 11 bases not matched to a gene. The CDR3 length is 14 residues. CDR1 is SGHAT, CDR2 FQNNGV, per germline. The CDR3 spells CARSVGTGGETQYF. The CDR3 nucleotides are TGTGCCAGAAGCGTCGGGACAGGTGGTGAGACCCAGTACTTC.

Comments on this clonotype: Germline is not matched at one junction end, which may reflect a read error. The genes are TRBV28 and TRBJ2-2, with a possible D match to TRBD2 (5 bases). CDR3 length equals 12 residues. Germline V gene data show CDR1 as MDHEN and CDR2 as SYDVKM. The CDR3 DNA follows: TGTACCAGCAGCCGCCCACCCGGGGAGCTGTTATTT. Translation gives CTSSRPPGELLF.

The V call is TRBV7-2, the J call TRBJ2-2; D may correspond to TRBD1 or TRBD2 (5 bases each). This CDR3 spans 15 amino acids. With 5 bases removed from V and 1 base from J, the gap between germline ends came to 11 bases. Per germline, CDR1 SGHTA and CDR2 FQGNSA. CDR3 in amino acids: CASSLRDGNTGELFF. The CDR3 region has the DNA TGTGCCAGCAGCCTCCGGGACGGGAACACCGGGGAGCTGTTTTTT.

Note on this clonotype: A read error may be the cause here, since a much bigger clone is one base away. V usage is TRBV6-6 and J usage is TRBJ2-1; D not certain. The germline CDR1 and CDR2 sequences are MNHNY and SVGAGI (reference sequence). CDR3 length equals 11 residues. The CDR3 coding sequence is TGTACCAGCACCTTTATTGGTGAGCAGTTCTTC. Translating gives CTSTFIGEQFF.

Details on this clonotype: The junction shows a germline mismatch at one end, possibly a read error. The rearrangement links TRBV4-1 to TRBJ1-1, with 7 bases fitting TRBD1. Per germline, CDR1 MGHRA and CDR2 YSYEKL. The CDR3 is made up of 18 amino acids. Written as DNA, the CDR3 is TGTGGCAGCAGCCAAGTTCAGGGGGGAATTGGTGTGAACACTGAAGCTTTCTTT. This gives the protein CGSSQVQGGIGVNTEAFF.

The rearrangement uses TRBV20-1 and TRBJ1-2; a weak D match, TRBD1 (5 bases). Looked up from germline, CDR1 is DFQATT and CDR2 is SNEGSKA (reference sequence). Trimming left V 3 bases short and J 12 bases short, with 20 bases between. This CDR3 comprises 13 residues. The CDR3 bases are TGCAGTGCTAGCGAGGGGAACGGCTATGACCACACCTTC. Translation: CSASEGNGYDHTF.

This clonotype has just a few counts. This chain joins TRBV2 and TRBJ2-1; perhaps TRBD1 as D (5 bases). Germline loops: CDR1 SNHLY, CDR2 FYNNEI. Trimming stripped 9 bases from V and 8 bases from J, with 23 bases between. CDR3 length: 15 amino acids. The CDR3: CASKSRVIGMDEQFF. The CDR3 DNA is TGTGCCAGTAAATCCAGGGTAATTGGGATGGATGAGCAGTTCTTC.

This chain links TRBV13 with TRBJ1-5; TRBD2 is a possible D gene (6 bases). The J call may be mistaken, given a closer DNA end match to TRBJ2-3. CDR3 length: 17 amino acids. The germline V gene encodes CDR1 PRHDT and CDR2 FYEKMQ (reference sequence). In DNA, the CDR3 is TGTGCCAGCAGCTCATCGAATGCGGGGAGGAACAATCAGCCCCAGTATTTT. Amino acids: CASSSSNAGRNNQPQYF.

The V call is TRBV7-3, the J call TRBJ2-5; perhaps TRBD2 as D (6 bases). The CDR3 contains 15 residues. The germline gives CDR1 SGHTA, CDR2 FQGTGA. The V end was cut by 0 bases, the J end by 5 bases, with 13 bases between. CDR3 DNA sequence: TGTGCCAGCAGCTTAACTTCTCGACGGGGGGAGACCCAGTACTTC. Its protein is CASSLTSRRGETQYF.

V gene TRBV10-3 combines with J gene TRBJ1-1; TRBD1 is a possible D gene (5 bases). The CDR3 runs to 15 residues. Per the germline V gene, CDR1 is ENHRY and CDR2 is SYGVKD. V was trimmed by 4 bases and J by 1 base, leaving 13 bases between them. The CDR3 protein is CAISAEKRGNTEAFF. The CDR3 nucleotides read TGTGCCATCAGTGCCGAGAAGAGGGGGAACACTGAAGCTTTCTTT.

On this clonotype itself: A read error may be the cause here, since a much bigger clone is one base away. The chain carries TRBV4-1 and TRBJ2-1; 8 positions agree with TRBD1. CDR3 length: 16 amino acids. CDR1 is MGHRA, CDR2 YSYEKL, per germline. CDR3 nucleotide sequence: TGCGCCAGGAGCCAAGATGACAGGACAGGGCTCCATGAGCAGTTCTTC. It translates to CARSQDDRTGLHEQFF.

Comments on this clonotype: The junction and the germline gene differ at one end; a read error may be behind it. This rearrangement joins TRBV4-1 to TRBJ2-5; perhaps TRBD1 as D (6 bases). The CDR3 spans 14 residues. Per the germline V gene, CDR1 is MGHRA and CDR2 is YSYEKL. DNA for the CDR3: TGCGACAGCAGCCAAAAACAGGGCGACGAGACCCAGTACTTC. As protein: CDSSQKQGDETQYF.

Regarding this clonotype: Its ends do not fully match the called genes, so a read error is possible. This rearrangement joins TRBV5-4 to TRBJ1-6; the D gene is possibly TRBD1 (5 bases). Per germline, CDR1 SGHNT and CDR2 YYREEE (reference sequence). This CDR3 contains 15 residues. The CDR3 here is CASRLDDRDHSPLHF. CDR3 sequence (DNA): TGTGCCAGCAGGTTGGATGACAGAGATCATTCACCCCTCCATTTT.

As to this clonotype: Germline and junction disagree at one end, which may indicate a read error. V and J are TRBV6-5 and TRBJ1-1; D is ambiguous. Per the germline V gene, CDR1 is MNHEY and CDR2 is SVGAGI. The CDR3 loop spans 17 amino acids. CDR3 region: CASSYSPGRDMNTEAFF. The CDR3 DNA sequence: TGTGCCAGCAGTTACTCGCCGGGAAGGGATATGAACACTGAAGCCTTCTTT.

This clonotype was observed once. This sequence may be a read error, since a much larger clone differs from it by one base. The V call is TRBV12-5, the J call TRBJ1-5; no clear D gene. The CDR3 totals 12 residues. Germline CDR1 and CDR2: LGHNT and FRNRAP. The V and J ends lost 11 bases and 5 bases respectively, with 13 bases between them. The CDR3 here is CAGAPSDQPQHF. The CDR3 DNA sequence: TGTGCTGGTGCCCCGTCCGATCAGCCCCAGCATTTT.

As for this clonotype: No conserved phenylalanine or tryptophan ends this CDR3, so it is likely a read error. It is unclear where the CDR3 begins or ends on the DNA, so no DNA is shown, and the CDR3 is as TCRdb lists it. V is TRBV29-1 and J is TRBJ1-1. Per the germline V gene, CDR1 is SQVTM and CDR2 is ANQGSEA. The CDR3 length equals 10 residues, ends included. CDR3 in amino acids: CSGKTTEALS.

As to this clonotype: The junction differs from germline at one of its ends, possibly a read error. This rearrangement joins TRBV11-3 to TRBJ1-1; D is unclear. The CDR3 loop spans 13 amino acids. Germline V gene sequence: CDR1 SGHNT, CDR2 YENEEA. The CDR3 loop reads CASSRGNDTGAFF. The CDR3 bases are TGTGCTAGCAGCCGAGGAAATGACACGGGAGCTTTCTTT.

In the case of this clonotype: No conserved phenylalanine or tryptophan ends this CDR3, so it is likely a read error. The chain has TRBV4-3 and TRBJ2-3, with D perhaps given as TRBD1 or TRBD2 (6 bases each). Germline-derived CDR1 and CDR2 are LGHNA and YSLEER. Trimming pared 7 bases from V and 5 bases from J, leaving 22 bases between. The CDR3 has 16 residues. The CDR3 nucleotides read TGCGCCAGCAACCGAAGCATAAGGGGGGATATAGATACGCAGTATTGT. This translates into CASNRSIRGDIDTQYC.